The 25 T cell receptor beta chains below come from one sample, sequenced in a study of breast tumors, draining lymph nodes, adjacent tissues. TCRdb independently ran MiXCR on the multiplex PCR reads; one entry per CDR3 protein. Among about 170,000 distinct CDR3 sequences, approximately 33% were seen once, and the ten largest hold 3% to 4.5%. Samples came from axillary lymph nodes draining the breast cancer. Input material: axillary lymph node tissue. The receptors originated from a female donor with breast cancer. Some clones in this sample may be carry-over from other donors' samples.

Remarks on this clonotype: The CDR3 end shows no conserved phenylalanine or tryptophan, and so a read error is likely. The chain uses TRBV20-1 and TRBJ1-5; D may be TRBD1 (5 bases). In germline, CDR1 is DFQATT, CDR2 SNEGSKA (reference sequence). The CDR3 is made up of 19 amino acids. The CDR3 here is CSAGDRSGHGTKGNQPQHG. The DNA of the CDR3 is TGCAGTGCTGGAGACCGATCGGGGCACGGGACTAAGGGCAATCAGCCCCAGCATGGT.

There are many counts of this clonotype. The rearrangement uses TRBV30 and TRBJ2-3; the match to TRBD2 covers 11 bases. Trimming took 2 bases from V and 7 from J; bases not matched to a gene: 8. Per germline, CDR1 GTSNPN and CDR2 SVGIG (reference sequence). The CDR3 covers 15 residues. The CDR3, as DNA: TGTGCCTGGAGTTTCCTAGCGGGGGGTCCGAATACGCAGTATTTT. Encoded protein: CAWSFLAGGPNTQYF. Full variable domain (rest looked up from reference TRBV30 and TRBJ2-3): SQTIHQWPATLVQPVGSPLSLECTVEGTSNPNLYWYRQAAGRGLQLLFYSVGIGQISSEVPQNLSASRPQDRQFILSSKKLLLSDSGFYLCAWSFLAGGPNTQYFGPGTRLTVL.

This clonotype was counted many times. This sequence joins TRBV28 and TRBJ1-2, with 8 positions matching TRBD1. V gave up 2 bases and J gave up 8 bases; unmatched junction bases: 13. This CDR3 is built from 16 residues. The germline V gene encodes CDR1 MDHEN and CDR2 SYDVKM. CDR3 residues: CASSLAFGQGIWGYTF. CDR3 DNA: TGTGCCAGCAGTTTAGCGTTTGGACAGGGTATATGGGGCTACACCTTC.

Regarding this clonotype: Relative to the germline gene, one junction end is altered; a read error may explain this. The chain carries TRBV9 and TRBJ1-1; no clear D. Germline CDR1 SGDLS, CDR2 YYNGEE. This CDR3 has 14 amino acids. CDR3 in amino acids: CACSPGGGWTEAFF. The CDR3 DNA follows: TGTGCCTGCAGCCCCGGCGGAGGGTGGACTGAAGCTTTCTTT.

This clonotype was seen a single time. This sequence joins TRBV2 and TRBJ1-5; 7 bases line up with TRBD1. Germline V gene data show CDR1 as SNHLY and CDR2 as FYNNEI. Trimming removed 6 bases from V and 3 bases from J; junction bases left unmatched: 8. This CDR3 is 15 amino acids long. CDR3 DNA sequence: TGTGCCAGCAGGGAATCGACAGGGCACAATCAGCCCCAGCATTTT. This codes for CASRESTGHNQPQHF.

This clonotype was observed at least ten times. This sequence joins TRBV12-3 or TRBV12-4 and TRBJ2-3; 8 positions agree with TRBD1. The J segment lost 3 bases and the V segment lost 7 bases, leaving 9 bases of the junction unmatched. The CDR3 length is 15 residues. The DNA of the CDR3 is TGTGCCAGCACCAATAAGGACAGGGCGACAGATACGCAGTATTTT. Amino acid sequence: CASTNKDRATDTQYF.

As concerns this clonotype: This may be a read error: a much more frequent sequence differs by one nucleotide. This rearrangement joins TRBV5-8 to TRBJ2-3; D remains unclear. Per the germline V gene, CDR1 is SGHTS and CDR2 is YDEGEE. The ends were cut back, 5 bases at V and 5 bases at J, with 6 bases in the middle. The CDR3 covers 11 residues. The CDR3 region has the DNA TGTGCCAGCAGGCGAGAAGATACGCAGTATTTT. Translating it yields CASRREDTQYF.

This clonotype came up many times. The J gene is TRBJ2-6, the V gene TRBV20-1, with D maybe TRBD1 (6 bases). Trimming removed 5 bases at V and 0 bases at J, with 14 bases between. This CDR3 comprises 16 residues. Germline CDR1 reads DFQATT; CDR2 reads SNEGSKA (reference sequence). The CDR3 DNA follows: TGCAGTGCTTACATACAGGGATACTCTGGGGCCAACGTCCTGACTTTC. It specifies CSAYIQGYSGANVLTF.

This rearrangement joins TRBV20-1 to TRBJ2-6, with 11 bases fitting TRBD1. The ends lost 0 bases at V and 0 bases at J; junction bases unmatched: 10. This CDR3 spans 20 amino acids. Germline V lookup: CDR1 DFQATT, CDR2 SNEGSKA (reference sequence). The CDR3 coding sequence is TGCAGTGCTAGAGATGGACAGGGGGCCCTTCTTCACTCTGGGGCCAACGTCCTGACTTTC. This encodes CSARDGQGALLHSGANVLTF.

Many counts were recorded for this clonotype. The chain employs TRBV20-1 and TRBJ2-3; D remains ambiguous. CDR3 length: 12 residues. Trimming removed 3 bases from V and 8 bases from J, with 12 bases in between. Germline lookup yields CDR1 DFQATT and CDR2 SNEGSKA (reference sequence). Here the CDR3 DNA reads TGCAGTGCTAGCTCGGCCCTTCCTACGCAGTATTTT. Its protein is CSASSALPTQYF.

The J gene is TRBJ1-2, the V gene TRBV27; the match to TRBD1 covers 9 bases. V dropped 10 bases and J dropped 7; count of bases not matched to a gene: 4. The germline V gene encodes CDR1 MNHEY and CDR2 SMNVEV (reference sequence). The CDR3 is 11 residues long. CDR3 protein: CATGQGAGYTF. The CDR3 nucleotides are TGTGCCACGGGACAGGGAGCTGGCTACACCTTC.

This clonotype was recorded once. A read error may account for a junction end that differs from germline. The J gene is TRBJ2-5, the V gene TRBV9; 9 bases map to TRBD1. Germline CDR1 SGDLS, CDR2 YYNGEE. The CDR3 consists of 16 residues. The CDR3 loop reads CACSAGDRAPWETQYF. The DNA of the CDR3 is TGTGCCTGCAGTGCCGGGGACAGGGCCCCTTGGGAGACCCAGTACTTC.

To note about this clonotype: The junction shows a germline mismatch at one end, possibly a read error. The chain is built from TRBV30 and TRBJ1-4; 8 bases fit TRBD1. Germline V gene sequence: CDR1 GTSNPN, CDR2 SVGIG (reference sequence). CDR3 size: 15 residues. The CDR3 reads CVWTYRGGTNEKLVF. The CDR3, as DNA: TGTGTCTGGACCTACAGGGGGGGAACTAATGAAAAACTGGTTTTT.

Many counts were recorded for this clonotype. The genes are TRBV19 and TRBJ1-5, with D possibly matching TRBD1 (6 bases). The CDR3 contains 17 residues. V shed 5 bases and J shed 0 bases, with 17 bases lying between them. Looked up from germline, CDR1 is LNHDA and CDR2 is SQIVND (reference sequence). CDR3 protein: CASSDGQRINSNQPQHF. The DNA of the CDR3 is TGTGCCAGTAGTGACGGACAGAGGATCAATAGCAATCAGCCCCAGCATTTT.

The CDR3 sequence is CSARAKGHLNEKLFF. In DNA form, the CDR3 reads TGCAGTGCTAGAGCTAAGGGACACCTAAATGAAAAACTGTTTTTT. V gene TRBV20-1 combines with J gene TRBJ1-4; TRBD1 might be the D (6 bases). The germline gives CDR1 DFQATT, CDR2 SNEGSKA (reference sequence). This CDR3 is built from 15 residues. The V end was cut by 1 base, the J end by 5 bases, with 14 bases between.

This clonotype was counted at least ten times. The CDR3 DNA reads as TGTGCCAGCAGTTTACGGCATCTCGAGCAGTACTTC. Translating gives CASSLRHLEQYF. The rearrangement uses TRBV28 and TRBJ2-7; no firm D call. Germline loops: CDR1 MDHEN, CDR2 SYDVKM. The CDR3 contains 12 residues. V was pared by 2 bases and J by 6 bases, with 8 bases between.

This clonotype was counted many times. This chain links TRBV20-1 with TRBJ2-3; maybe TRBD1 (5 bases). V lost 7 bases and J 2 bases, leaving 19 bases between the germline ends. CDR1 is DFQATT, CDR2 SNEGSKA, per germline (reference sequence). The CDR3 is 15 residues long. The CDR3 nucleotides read TGCAGTGGGACACCCTATTGGGGAAACACAGATACGCAGTATTTT. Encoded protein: CSGTPYWGNTDTQYF.

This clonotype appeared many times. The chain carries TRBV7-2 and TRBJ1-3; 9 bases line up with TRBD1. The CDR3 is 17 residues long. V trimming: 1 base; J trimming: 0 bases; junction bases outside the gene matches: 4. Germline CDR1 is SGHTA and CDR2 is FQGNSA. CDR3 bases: TGTGCCAGCAGCTTAGGACAGGGGGTCCTCTCTGGAAACACCATATATTTT. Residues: CASSLGQGVLSGNTIYF.

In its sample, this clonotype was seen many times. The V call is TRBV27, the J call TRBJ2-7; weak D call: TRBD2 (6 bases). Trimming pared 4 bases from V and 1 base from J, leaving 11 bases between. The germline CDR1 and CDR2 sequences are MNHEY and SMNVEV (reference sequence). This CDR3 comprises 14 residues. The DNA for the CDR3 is TGTGCCAGCAGTTCCTGGAGGGATTCCTACGAGCAGTACTTC. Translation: CASSSWRDSYEQYF.

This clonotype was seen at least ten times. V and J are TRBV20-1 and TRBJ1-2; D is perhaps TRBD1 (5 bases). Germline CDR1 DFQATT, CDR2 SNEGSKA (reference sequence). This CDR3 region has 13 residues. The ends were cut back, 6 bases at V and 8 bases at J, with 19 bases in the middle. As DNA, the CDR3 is TGCAGTGCCCACCCAGTGCGGGGCGCCGGCTACACCTTC. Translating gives CSAHPVRGAGYTF.

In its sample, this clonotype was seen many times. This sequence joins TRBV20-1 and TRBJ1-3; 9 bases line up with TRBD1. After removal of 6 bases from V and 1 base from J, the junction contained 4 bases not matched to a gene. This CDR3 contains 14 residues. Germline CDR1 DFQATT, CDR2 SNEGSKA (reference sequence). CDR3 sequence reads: CSAVTGGSGNTIYF. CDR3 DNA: TGCAGTGCCGTGACAGGGGGATCTGGAAACACCATATATTTT.

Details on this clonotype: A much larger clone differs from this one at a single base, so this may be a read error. Written as DNA, the CDR3 is TGTGCCAGCAGAGGGAGGGTTAATGAAAAACTGCTTTTT. This gives the protein CASRGRVNEKLLF. The rearrangement joins TRBV27 to TRBJ1-4; D not certain. Germline V CDR1 and CDR2: MNHEY, SMNVEV (reference sequence). The CDR3 has 13 amino acids.

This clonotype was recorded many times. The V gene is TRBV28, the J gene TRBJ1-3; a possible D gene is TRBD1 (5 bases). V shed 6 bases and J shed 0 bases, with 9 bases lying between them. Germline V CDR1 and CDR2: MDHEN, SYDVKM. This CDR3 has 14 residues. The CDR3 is CASREGPSGNTIYF. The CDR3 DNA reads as TGTGCCAGCAGGGAGGGGCCCTCTGGAAACACCATATATTTT.

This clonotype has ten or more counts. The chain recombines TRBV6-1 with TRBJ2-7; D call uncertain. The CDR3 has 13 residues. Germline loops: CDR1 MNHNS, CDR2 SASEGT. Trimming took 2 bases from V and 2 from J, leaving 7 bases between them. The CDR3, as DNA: TGTGCCAGCAGTGAACTAATAGCCTACGAGCAGTACTTC. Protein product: CASSELIAYEQYF.

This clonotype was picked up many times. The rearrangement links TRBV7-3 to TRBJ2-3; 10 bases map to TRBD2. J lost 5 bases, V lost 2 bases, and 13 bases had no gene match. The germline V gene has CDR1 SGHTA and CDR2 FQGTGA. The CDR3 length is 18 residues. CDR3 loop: CASSLSPLAGDLGDTQYF. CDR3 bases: TGTGCCAGCAGCTTATCCCCCCTAGCGGGAGACCTGGGAGATACGCAGTATTTT. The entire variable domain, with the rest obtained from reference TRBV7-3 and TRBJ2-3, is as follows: GAGVSQTPSNKVTEKGKYVELRCDPISGHTALYWYRQSLGQGPEFLIYFQGTGAADDSGLPNDRFFAVRPEGSVSTLKIQRTERGDSAVYLCASSLSPLAGDLGDTQYFGPGTRLTVL.